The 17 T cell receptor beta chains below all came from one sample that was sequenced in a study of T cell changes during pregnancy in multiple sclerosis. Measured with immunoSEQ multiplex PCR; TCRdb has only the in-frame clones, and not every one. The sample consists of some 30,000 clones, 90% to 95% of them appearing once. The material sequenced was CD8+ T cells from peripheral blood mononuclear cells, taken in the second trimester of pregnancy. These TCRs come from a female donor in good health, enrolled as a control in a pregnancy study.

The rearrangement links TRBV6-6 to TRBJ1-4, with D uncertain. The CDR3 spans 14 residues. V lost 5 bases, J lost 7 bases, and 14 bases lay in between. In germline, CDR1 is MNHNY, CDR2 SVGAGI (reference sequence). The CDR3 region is CASSASSPREKLFF. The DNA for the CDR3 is TGTGCCAGCAGTGCCAGTTCTCCCCGTGAAAAACTGTTTTTT.

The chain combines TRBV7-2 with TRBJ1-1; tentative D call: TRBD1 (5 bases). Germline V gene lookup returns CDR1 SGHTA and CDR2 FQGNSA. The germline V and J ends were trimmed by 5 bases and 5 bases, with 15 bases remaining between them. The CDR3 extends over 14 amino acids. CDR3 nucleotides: TGTGCCAGCAGCCATAGGAGGGGTTTGACTGAAGCTTTCTTT. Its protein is CASSHRRGLTEAFF.

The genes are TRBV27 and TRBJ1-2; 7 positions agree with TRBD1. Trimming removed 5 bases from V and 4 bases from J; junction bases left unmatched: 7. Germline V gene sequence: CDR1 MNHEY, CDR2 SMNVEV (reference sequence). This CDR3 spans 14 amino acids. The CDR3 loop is CASSPRGLGYGYTF. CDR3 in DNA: TGTGCCAGCAGTCCGAGGGGGCTCGGCTATGGCTACACCTTC.

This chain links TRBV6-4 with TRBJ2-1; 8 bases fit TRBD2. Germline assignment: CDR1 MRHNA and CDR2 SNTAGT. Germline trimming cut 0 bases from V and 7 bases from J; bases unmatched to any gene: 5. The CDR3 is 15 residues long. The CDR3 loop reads CASSDSGGGNNEQFF. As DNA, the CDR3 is TGTGCCAGCAGTGACTCCGGGGGGGGCAATAATGAGCAGTTCTTC.

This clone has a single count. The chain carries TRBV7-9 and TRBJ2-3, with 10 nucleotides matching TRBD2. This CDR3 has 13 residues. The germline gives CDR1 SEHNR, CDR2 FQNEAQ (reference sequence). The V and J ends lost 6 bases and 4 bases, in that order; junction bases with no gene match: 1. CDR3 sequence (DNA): TGTGCCAGCAGGAGCGGGGGGGCAGATACGCAGTATTTT. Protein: CASRSGGADTQYF.

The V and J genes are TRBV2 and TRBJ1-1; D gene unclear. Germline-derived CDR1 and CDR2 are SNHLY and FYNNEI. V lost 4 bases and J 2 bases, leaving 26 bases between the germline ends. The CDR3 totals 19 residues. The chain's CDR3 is CASSGALGVSATDNTEAFF. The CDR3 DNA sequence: TGTGCCAGCAGTGGGGCCCTCGGGGTTTCCGCTACGGACAACACTGAAGCTTTCTTT. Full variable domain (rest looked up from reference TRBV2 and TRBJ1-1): EPEVTQTPSHQVTQMGQEVILRCVPISNHLYFYWYRQILGQKVEFLVSFYNNEISEKSEIFDDQFSVERPDGSNFTLKIRSTKLEDSAMYFCASSGALGVSATDNTEAFFGQGTRLTVV.

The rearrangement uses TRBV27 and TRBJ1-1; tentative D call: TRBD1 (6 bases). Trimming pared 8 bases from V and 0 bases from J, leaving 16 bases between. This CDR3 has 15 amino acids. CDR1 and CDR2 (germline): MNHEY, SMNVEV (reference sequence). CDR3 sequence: CASYPYQGMNTEAFF. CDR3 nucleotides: TGTGCCAGCTACCCCTATCAGGGGATGAACACTGAAGCTTTCTTT.

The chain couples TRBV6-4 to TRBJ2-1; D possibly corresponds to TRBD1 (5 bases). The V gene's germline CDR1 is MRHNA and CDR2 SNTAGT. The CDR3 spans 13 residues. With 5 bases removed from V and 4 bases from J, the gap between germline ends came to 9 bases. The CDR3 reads CASSPDSYNEQFF. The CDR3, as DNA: TGTGCCAGCAGTCCAGACAGTTACAATGAGCAGTTCTTC.

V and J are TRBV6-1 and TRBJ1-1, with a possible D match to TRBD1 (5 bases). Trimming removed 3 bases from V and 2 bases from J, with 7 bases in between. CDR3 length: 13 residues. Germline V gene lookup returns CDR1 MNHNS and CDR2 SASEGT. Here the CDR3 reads CASSDRENTEAFF. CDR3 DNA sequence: TGTGCCAGCAGTGACAGGGAAAACACTGAAGCTTTCTTT.

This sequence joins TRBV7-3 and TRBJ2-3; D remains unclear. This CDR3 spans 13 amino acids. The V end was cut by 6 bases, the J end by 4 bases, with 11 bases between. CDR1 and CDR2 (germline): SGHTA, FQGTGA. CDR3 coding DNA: TGTGCCAGCAGATACCCCCCGGCAGATACGCAGTATTTT. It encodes CASRYPPADTQYF.

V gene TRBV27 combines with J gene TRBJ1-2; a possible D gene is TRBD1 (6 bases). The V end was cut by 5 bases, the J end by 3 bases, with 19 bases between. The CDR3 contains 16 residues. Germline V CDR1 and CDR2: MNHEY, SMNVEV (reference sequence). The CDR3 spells CASSPHNRDVDYGYTF. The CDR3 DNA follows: TGTGCCAGCAGTCCACATAACAGGGATGTGGACTATGGCTACACCTTC.

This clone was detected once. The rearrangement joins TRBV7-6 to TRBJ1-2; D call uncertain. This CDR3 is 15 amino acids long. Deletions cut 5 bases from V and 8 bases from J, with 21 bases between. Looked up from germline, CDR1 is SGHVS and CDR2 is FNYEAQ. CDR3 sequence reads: CASSPETFPRRGYTF. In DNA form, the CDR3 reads TGTGCCAGCAGCCCCGAGACCTTTCCCCGGAGAGGCTACACCTTC.

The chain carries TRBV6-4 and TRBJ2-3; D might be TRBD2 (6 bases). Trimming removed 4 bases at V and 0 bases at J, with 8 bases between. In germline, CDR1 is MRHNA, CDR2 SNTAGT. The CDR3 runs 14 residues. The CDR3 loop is CASSAAGSTDTQYF. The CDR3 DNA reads TGTGCCAGCAGTGCCGCGGGGAGCACAGATACGCAGTATTTT.

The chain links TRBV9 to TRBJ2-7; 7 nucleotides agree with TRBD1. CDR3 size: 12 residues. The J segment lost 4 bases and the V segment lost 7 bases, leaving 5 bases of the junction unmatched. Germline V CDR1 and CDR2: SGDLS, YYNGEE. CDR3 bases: TGTGCCAGCGGGACAGCTAATTACGAGCAGTACTTC. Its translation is CASGTANYEQYF. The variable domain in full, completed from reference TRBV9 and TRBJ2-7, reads DSGVTQTPKHLITATGQRVTLRCSPRSGDLSVYWYQQSLDQGLQFLIQYYNGEERAKGNILERFSAQQFPDLHSELNLSSLELGDSALYFCASGTANYEQYFGPGTRLTVT.

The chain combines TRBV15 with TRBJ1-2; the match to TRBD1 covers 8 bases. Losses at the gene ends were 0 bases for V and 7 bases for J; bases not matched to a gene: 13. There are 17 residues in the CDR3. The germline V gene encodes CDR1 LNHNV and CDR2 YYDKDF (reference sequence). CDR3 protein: CATSRDLGGQGGFGYTF. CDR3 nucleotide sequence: TGTGCCACCAGCAGAGATCTCGGTGGACAGGGTGGCTTTGGCTACACCTTC. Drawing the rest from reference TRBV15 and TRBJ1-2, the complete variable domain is DAMVIQNPRYQVTQFGKPVTLSCSQTLNHNVMYWYQQKSSQAPKLLFHYYDKDFNNEADTPDNFQSRRPNTSFCFLDIRSPGLGDTAMYLCATSRDLGGQGGFGYTFGSGTRLTVV.

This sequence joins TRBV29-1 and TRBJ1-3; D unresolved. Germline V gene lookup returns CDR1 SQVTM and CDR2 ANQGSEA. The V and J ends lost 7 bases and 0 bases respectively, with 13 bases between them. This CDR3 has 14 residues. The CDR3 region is CSALDGSSGNTIYF. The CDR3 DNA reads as TGCAGCGCCCTGGACGGGAGCTCTGGAAACACCATATATTTT.

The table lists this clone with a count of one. The CDR3 DNA sequence: TGTGCCAGCAGCCCCTCTAGCGGGGGGAGCTCCTACAATGAGCAGTTCTTC. This codes for CASSPSSGGSSYNEQFF. The chain couples TRBV13 to TRBJ2-1, with 11 bases matching TRBD2. CDR1 and CDR2 from the germline V gene are PRHDT and FYEKMQ (reference sequence). Germline trimming cut 5 bases from V and 0 bases from J; bases unmatched to any gene: 6. This CDR3 is 17 amino acids long.